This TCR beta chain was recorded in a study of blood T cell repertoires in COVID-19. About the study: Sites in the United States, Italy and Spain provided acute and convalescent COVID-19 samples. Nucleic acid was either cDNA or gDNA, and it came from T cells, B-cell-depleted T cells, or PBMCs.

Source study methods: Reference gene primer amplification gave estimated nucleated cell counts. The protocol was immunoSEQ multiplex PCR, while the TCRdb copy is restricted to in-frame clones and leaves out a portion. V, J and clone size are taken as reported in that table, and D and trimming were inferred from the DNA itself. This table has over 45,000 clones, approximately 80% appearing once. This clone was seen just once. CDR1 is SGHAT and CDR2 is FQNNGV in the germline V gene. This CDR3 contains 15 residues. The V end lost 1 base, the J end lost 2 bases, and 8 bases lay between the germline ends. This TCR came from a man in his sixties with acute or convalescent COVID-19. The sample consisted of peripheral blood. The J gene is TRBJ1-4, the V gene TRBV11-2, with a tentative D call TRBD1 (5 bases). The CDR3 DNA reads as TGTGCCAGCAGCTTAGGGGGCGCGACTAATGAAAAACTGTTTTTT. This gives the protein CASSLGGATNEKLFF.